This T cell receptor beta chain was captured in a study of shared clonotypes between healthy human individuals. Per germline, CDR1 LGHNA and CDR2 YSLEER. This CDR3 spans 20 amino acids. Trimming at V came to 0 bases and at J to 0 bases, leaving 12 bases not matched to a gene. The protocol was immunoSEQ multiplex PCR, while the TCRdb copy is restricted to in-frame clones and leaves out a portion. The top ten clones hold more than 0.35% of a sample with approximately 2,300,000 clones, roughly 92% of them seen once. The V call is TRBV4-3, the J call TRBJ2-7; 12 bases line up with TRBD2. This clonotype originated in a man between 18 and 35 years old in good health. Some clones in this sample may be carry-over from other donors' samples. The sample taken for sequencing was naive CD4+ T cells from PBMCs. As for subset: CD45RA+ positively selected. DNA of the CDR3: TGCGCCAGCAGCCAAGATAGCGGACTAGCGGGAAGCATCCGCTCCTACGAGCAGTACTTC. Translating it yields CASSQDSGLAGSIRSYEQYF.